The 9 T cell receptor beta chains given below trace back to one sample, sequenced in a study of breast tumors, draining lymph nodes, adjacent tissues. The lymph nodes were axillary draining lymph nodes from breast cancer patients. TCRdb ran MiXCR on the multiplex PCR reads and lists one entry per CDR3 protein. The data show approximately 170,000 distinct CDR3 sequences, about 33% seen once. The sample was axillary lymph node tissue. The receptors were sampled from a female donor with breast cancer. Some clones in this sample may be carry-over from other donors' samples.

This clonotype has ten or more counts. The chain has TRBV12-3 or TRBV12-4 and TRBJ2-1; 12 bases are a match to TRBD2. V dropped 4 bases and J dropped 7; count of bases not matched to a gene: 5. This CDR3 spans 15 amino acids. The CDR3 reads CASSYLAGGPNEQFF. Written as DNA, the CDR3 is TGTGCCAGCAGTTATCTAGCGGGGGGGCCAAATGAGCAGTTCTTC.

The chain combines TRBV29-1 with TRBJ2-5; 8 nucleotides agree with TRBD1. The germline gives CDR1 SQVTM, CDR2 ANQGSEA. This CDR3 region has 13 residues. V trimming: 4 bases; J trimming: 4 bases; junction bases outside the gene matches: 5. CDR3 bases: TGCAGCGTTGGGGCAGGGGGCCCAGAGACCCAGTACTTC. Its translation is CSVGAGGPETQYF.

In the case of this clonotype: Just one base apart from a much larger clone, this may be a read error. The chain carries TRBV5-6 and TRBJ2-7, with a possible D match to TRBD1 (5 bases). The CDR3 covers 14 residues. Trimming took 2 bases from V and 4 from J, leaving 13 bases between them. Germline V gene lookup returns CDR1 SGHDT and CDR2 YYEEEE. CDR3 in amino acids: CASSFIRALYEQYF. As DNA, the CDR3 is TGTGCCAGCAGCTTTATCAGGGCTCTGTACGAGCAGTACTTC. The complete variable domain, with remaining parts taken from reference TRBV5-6 and TRBJ2-7, reads DAGVTQSPTHLIKTRGQQVTLRCSPKSGHDTVSWYQQALGQGPQFIFQYYEEEERQRGNFPDRFSGHQFPNYSSELNVNALLLGDSALYLCASSFIRALYEQYFGPGTRLTVT.

In this sample, this clonotype turned up a few times. One base away lies a much larger clone, so this may be a sequencing read error. The chain employs TRBV7-2 and TRBJ2-5; a weak D match, TRBD2 (6 bases). Trimming shortened V by 4 bases and J by 9 bases, and 27 bases separated the two germline ends. The germline V gene has CDR1 SGHTA and CDR2 FQGNSA. CDR3 length: 17 amino acids. The CDR3 reads CASSSIWEEARGEPQYF. The CDR3 DNA sequence: TGTGCCAGCAGCTCAATATGGGAAGAGGCCCGCGGGGAGCCCCAGTACTTC.

In this sample, this clonotype turned up a few times. A much larger clone sits a single nucleotide away, making a read error possible. Here the CDR3 omits its conserved ending phenylalanine or tryptophan, so a read error is the likely source. This sequence joins TRBV7-9 and TRBJ2-7; TRBD2 might be the D (5 bases). CDR1 SEHNR and CDR2 FQNEAQ come from the germline V gene (reference sequence). CDR3 length: 14 amino acids. The germline V and J ends were trimmed by 1 base and 2 bases, with 9 bases remaining between them. CDR3 sequence reads: CASSLVPGAYEQYL. The CDR3, as DNA: TGTGCCAGCAGCTTAGTTCCCGGGGCCTACGAGCAGTACCTC.

This clonotype was detected many times. The chain employs TRBV12-3 or TRBV12-4 and TRBJ2-7; TRBD1 or TRBD2 may be the D gene (7 bases each). V was clipped by 7 bases and J by 3 bases, with 16 bases between them. The length of the CDR3 is 14 residues. Here the CDR3 reads CASTWSGTVYEQYF. The CDR3 DNA reads TGTGCCAGCACCTGGAGCGGGACAGTCTACGAGCAGTACTTC.

This clonotype was recorded at least ten times. The gene calls are TRBV4-1 and TRBJ1-2; D gene uncertain. CDR1 is MGHRA and CDR2 is YSYEKL in the germline V gene. V was shortened by 1 base and J by 3 bases, with 9 bases between the two germline ends. The CDR3 runs to 14 residues. For the CDR3, the DNA is TGCGCCAGCAGCCAAGGAGACGTCTACTATGGCTACACCTTC. It specifies CASSQGDVYYGYTF.

This chain links TRBV25-1 with TRBJ1-4, with TRBD1 as a possible D gene (5 bases). V lost 4 bases and J lost 0, with 9 bases in between. Germline V gene lookup returns CDR1 MGHDK and CDR2 SYGVNS. The CDR3 is made up of 15 amino acids. In DNA form, the CDR3 reads TGTGCCAGCAGTGCTAGCAGGGCAACTAATGAAAAACTGTTTTTT. Translation: CASSASRATNEKLFF. Full variable domain (remainder filled in from reference TRBV25-1 and TRBJ1-4): EADIYQTPRYLVIGTGKKITLECSQTMGHDKMYWYQQDPGMELHLIHYSYGVNSTEKGDLSSESTVSRIRTEHFPLTLESARPSHTSQYLCASSASRATNEKLFFGSGTQLSVL.

The chain couples TRBV7-9 to TRBJ1-5; D is unresolved. Germline-derived CDR1 and CDR2 are SEHNR and FQNEAQ (reference sequence). This CDR3 region has 13 residues. V was clipped by 2 bases and J by 6 bases, with 8 bases between them. Here the CDR3 reads CASSLREAQPQHF. CDR3 nucleotide sequence: TGTGCCAGCAGCTTAAGGGAGGCTCAGCCCCAGCATTTT.